This T cell receptor beta chain was documented in a study of tumor-infiltrating lymphocytes in primary liver carcinoma. Whole-study results and caveats: Against blood, tumors held a significantly higher top-250-clone fraction (p = 0.039).

The CDR3 length is 12 residues. Germline V CDR1 and CDR2: SGHTA, FQGTGA. The trim removed 5 bases at V and 13 bases at J, leaving 8 bases unmatched. Starting material of 500 to 600 ng total RNA yielded TCR beta cDNA via a constant-region primer. Researchers made the TCR beta libraries by running three nested multiplex PCR rounds with slightly modified ARM-PCR. With TRBV1-TRBV30 forward primers and a C-beta reverse primer, the first two PCR rounds were run for roughly 10 cycles each. MiXCR was run by TCRdb on the multiplex PCR reads, yielding one entry per CDR3 protein. Here the sample spans almost 200,000 distinct CDR3 sequences, less than 75% being singletons. It was unsorted whole blood that yielded blood RNA, and germline DNA was also extracted. Notes on this clonotype: Its antigen is currently unknown.

The sequence was collected from a woman aged 55-70 years with primary liver carcinoma and hepatitis B virus infection. V usage is TRBV7-3 and J usage is TRBJ2-3; TRBD1 agrees at 8 bases. The material sequenced was peripheral blood. This chain's CDR3 is CASSIDRGSKYF. The CDR3 nucleotides are TGTGCCAGCAGCATTGACAGGGGATCGAAGTATTTT. The full variable domain, in which reference TRBV7-3 and TRBJ2-3 provide the parts outside the CDR3, is GAGVSQTPSNKVTEKGKYVELRCDPISGHTALYWYRQSLGQGPEFLIYFQGTGAADDSGLPNDRFFAVRPEGSVSTLKIQRTERGDSAVYLCASSIDRGSKYFGPGTRLTVL.